This T cell receptor beta chain was observed in a study of cytomegalovirus exposure and HLA in healthy donors. With V trimmed by 7 bases and J by 3 bases, 8 bases remained unmatched. The CDR3 is made up of 15 amino acids. Per the germline V gene, CDR1 is SGHRS and CDR2 is YFSETQ. As to this clone: The antigen is not known.

60 Vbeta and 13 Jbeta primers were used in PCR. Assay used: immunoSEQ multiplex PCR; TCRdb lists only in-frame clones, some missing. Found here are roughly 240,000 clones, about 80% of them singletons; the top ten hold 4.5% to 6%. General study points: A few chains linked to CMV were shown in vitro to be specific for CMV antigens.

The TCR comes from a woman in her 40s in good health and CMV-seropositive. The sequencing input was PBMCs. The genes are TRBV5-1 and TRBJ2-1; 9 bases are a match to TRBD2. This CDR3 is CASHMTSGFYNEQFF. DNA of the CDR3: TGCGCCAGCCACATGACTAGCGGCTTCTACAATGAGCAGTTCTTC.